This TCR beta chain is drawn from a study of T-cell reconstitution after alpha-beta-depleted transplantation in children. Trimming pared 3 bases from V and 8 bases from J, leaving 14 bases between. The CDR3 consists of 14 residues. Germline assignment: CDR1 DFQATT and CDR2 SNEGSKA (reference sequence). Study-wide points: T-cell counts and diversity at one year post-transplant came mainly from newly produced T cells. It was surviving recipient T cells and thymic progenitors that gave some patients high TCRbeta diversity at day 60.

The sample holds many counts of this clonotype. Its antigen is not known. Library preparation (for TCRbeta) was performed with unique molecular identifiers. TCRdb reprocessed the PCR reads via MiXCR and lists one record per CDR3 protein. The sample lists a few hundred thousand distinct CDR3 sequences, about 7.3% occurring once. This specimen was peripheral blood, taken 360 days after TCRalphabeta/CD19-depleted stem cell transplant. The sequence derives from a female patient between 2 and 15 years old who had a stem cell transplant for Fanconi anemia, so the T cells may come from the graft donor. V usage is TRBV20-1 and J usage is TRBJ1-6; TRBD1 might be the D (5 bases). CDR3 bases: TGCAGTGCTAGCTCAGCAGGGCAAGATTCACCCCTCCACTTT. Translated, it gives CSASSAGQDSPLHF.